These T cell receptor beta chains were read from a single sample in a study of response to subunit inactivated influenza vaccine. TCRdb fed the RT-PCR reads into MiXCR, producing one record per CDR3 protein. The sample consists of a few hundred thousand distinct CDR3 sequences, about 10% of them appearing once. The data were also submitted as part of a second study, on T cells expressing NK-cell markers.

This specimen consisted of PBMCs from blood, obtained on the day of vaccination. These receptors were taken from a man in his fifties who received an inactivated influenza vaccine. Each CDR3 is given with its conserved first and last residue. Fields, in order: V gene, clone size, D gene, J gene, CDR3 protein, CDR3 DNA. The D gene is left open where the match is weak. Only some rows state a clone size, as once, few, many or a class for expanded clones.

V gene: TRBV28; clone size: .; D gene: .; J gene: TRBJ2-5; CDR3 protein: CASSLRGPQETQYF; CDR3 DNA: TGTGCCAGCAGTCTGAGAGGACCTCAAGAGACCCAGTACTTC
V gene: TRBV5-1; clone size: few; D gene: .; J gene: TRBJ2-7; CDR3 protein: CASSLDGKGTYEQYF; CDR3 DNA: TGCGCCAGCAGCTTGGACGGGAAGGGGACATACGAGCAGTACTTC
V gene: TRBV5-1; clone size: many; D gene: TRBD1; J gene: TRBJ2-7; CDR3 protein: CASSLPRTGGSYEQYF; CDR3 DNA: TGCGCCAGCAGCTTACCTCGGACAGGGGGTTCCTACGAGCAGTACTTC
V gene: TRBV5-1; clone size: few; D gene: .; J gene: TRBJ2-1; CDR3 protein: CASSLEPGGFDEQFF; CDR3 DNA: TGCGCCAGCAGCTTGGAGCCAGGGGGGTTCGATGAGCAGTTCTTC
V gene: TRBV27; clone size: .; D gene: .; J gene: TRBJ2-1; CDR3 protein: CASSQDGPYNEQFF; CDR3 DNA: TGTGCCAGCAGCCAGGACGGGCCCTACAATGAGCAGTTCTTC
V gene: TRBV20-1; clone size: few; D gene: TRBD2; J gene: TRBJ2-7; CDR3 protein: CSVPQLSGGTYEQYF; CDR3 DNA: TGCAGTGTCCCTCAACTCAGCGGGGGAACCTACGAGCAGTACTTC
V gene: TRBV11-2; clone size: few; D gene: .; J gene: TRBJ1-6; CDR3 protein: CASSSGHSIAESYNSPLHF; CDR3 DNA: TGTGCCAGCAGCTCGGGACATTCGATCGCTGAGTCCTATAATTCACCCCTCCACTTT
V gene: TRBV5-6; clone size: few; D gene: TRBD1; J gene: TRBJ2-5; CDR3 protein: CASSWGTAQETQYF; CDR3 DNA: TGTGCCAGCAGCTGGGGGACAGCGCAAGAGACCCAGTACTTC
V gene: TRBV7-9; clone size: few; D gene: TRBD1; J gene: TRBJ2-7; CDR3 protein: CASSLTDRGEQYF; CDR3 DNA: TGTGCCAGCAGCTTAACAGACAGGGGCGAGCAGTACTTC
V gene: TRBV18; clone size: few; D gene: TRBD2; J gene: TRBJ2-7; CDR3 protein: CASSPPGLTGYEQYF; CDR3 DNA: TGTGCCAGCTCACCACCGGGACTAACCGGTTACGAGCAGTACTTC
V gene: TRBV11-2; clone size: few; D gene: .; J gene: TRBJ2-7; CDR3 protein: CASSLAVFQAEQYF; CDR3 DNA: TGTGCCAGCAGCTTAGCGGTGTTCCAAGCTGAGCAGTACTTC
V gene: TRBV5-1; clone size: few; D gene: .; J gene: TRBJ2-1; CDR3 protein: CASSLVGAPYNEQFF; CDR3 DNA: TGCGCCAGCAGCTTGGTGGGGGCTCCCTACAATGAGCAGTTCTTC
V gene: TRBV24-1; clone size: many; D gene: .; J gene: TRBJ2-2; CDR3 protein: CATSDSGANTGELFF; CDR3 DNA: TGTGCCACCAGTGATTCAGGGGCGAACACCGGGGAGCTGTTTTTT
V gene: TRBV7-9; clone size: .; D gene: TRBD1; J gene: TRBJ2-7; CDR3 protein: CASSYGTGGFYEQYF; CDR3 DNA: TGTGCCAGCAGCTACGGGACAGGAGGGTTCTACGAGCAGTACTTC
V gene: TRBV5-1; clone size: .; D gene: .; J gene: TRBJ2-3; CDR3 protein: CASSSPGPPTDTQYF; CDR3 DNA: TGCGCCAGCAGCTCCCCGGGGCCCCCCACAGATACGCAGTATTTT
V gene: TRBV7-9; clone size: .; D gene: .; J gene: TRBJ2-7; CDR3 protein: CASSPSRDEQYF; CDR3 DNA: TGTGCCAGCAGCCCCTCCCGGGACGAGCAGTACTTC
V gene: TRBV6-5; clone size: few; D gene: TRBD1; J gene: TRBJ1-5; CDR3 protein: CASSHPQNMTGDAPQHF; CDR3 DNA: TGTGCCAGCAGTCACCCACAAAATATGACAGGGGATGCGCCCCAGCATTTT
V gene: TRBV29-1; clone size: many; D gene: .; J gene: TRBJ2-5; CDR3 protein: CSVGNSTKTQYF; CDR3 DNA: TGCAGCGTTGGGAATAGCACAAAGACCCAGTACTTC
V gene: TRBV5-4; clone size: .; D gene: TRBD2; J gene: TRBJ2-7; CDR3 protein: CASSRTSGRPAHEQYF; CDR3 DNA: TGTGCCAGCAGCCGGACTAGCGGGAGGCCCGCTCACGAGCAGTACTTC
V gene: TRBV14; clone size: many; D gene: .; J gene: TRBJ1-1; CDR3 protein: CASSQNRAVNTEAFF; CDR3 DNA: TGTGCCAGCAGCCAAAACAGGGCGGTGAACACTGAAGCTTTCTTT
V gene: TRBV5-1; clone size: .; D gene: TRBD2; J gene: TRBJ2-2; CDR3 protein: CASSLHGREGLNTGELFF; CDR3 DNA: TGCGCCAGCAGCTTGCACGGGCGGGAGGGCCTGAACACCGGGGAGCTGTTTTTT
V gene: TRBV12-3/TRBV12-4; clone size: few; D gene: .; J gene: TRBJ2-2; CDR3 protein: CASSTISGATGELFF; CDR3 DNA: TGTGCCAGCAGCACTATTTCAGGGGCCACCGGGGAGCTGTTTTTT
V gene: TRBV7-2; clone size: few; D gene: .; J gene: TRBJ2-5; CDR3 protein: CASSLASGHVQETQYF; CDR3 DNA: TGTGCCAGCAGCTTAGCATCAGGACATGTCCAAGAGACCCAGTACTTC
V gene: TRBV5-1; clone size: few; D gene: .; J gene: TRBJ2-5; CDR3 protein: CASSWTTGRFETQYF; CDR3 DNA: TGCGCCAGCAGCTGGACGACAGGGAGGTTTGAGACCCAGTACTTC
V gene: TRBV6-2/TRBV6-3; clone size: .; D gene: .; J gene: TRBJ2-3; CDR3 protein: CASNYAKGVLGTDTQYF; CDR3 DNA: TGTGCCAGCAATTATGCTAAGGGGGTCCTTGGCACAGATACGCAGTATTTT
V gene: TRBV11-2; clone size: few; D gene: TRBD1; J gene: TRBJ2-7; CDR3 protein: CASSFRPFWQGATYEQYF; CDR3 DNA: TGTGCCAGCAGCTTTAGGCCCTTCTGGCAGGGGGCAACCTACGAGCAGTACTTC
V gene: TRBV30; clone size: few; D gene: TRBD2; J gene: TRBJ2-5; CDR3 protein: CAITSGGYQETQYF; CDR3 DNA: TGTGCAATTACTAGCGGGGGGTACCAAGAGACCCAGTACTTC
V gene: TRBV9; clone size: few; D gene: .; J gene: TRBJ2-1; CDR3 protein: CASSLDRNFNF; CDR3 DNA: TGTGCCAGCAGCCTTGACAGGAATTTTAACTTC
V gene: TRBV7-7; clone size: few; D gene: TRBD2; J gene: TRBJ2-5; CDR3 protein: CASSFSGAVETQYF; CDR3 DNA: TGTGCTAGCAGCTTTAGCGGGGCCGTAGAGACCCAGTACTTC
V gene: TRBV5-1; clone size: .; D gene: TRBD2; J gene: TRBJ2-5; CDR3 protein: CASSVLADQETQYF; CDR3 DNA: TGCGCCAGCAGCGTTCTAGCGGATCAAGAGACCCAGTACTTC
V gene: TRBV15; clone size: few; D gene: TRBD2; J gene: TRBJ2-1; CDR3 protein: CATSSSGKHNEQFF; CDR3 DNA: TGTGCCACCAGTTCTAGCGGGAAGCACAATGAGCAGTTCTTC
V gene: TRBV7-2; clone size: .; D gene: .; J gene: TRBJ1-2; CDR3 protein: CASSLAWANYGYTF; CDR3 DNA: TGTGCCAGCAGCTTAGCGTGGGCTAACTATGGCTACACCTTC
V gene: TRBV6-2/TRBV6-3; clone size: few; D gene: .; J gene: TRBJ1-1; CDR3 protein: CASIRKENTEAFF; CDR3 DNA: TGTGCCAGCATCCGAAAAGAGAACACTGAAGCTTTCTTT
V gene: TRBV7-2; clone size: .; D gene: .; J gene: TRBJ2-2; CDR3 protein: CASSPAADRRTGELFF; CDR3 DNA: TGTGCCAGCAGCCCGGCGGCCGACCGGCGGACCGGGGAGCTGTTTTTT
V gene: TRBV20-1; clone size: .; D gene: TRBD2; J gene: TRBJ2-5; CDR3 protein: CSALGTSGASSETQYF; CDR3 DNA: TGCAGTGCTTTAGGGACTAGCGGGGCGTCATCAGAGACCCAGTACTTC
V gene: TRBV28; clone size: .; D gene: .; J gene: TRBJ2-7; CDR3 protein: CATTRPNRSYEQYF; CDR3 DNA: TGTGCCACCACAAGGCCAAACCGCTCCTACGAGCAGTACTTC
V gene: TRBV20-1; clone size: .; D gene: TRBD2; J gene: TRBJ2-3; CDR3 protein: CSARPFAGGPVTDTQYF; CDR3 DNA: TGCAGTGCTAGACCCTTTGCGGGGGGGCCGGTCACAGATACGCAGTATTTT
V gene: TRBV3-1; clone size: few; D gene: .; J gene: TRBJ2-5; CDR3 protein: CASSQDSGSTSF; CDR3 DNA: TGTGCCAGCAGCCAAGACAGCGGCTCCACAAGCTTC
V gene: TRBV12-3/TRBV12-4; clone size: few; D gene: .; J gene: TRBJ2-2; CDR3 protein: CASIGPFGELFF; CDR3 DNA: TGTGCCAGCATCGGACCGTTCGGGGAGCTGTTTTTT
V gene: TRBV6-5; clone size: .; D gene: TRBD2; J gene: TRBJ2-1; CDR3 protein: CASSYPPRSGRGGNEQFF; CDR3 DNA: TGTGCCAGCAGTTACCCTCCCCGTAGCGGGAGGGGGGGCAATGAGCAGTTCTTC
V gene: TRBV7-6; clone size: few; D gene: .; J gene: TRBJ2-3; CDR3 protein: CASSLEGLRTDTQYF; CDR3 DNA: TGTGCCAGCAGCTTAGAGGGACTGCGCACAGATACGCAGTATTTT
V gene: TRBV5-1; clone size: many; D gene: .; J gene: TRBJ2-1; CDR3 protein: CASSTDTLNSYNEQFF; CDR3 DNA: TGCGCCAGCAGCACAGACACGCTAAACTCCTACAATGAGCAGTTCTTC
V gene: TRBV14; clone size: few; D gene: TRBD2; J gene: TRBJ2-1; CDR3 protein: CASSQDREGLAAYNEQFF; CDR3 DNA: TGTGCCAGCAGCCAAGATCGGGAGGGACTAGCGGCCTACAATGAGCAGTTCTTC
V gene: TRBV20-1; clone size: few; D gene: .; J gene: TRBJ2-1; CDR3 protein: CSARERRTEQFF; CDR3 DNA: TGCAGTGCTAGAGAACGACGGACTGAGCAGTTCTTC
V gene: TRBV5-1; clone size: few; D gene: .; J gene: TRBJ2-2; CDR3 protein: CASSLAWANTGELFF; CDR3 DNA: TGCGCCAGCAGCTTGGCCTGGGCTAACACCGGGGAGCTGTTTTTT
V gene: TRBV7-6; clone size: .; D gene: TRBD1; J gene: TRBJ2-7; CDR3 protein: CASTMGQFYEQYF; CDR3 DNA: TGTGCCAGCACCATGGGACAGTTCTACGAGCAGTACTTC
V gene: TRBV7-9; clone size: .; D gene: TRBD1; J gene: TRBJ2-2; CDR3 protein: CASSLSQGVNTGELFF; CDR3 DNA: TGTGCCAGCAGCTTAAGCCAGGGGGTAAACACCGGGGAGCTGTTTTTT
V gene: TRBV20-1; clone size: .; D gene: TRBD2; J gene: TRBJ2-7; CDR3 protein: CSARDIQLAGRYEQYF; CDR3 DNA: TGCAGTGCTAGAGATATTCAACTAGCGGGTCGCTACGAGCAGTACTTC
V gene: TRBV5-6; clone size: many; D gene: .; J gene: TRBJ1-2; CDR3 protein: CASSTDTAHLYGYTF; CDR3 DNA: TGTGCCAGCAGCACGGACACCGCTCATCTGTATGGCTACACCTTC
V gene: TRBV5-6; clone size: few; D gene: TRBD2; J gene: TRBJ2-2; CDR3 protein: CASRITSGPGELFF; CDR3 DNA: TGTGCCAGCAGGATAACTAGCGGCCCCGGGGAGCTGTTTTTT